This TCR beta chain was retrieved from a study of blood T cell repertoires in COVID-19. In its sample, this clone was seen once. Here immunoSEQ multiplex PCR was the method, and the copy in TCRdb shows in-frame clones only, minus some. The sample contains some 390,000 clones, over 75% of which appear only once. The Seattle patients, enrolled during active infection, were followed longitudinally. Input material: peripheral blood. The source of this sequence is a woman aged 40-49 years with COVID-19, enrolled during active disease.

The CDR3: CASSRDRRRTEAFF. As DNA, the CDR3 is TGTGCCAGCAGCCGGGACAGAAGACGGACTGAAGCTTTCTTT. The chain couples TRBV5-6 to TRBJ1-1; 7 nucleotides align to TRBD1. Germline trimming cut 4 bases from V and 5 bases from J; bases unmatched to any gene: 8. Germline V gene sequence: CDR1 SGHDT, CDR2 YYEEEE. This CDR3 comprises 14 residues.